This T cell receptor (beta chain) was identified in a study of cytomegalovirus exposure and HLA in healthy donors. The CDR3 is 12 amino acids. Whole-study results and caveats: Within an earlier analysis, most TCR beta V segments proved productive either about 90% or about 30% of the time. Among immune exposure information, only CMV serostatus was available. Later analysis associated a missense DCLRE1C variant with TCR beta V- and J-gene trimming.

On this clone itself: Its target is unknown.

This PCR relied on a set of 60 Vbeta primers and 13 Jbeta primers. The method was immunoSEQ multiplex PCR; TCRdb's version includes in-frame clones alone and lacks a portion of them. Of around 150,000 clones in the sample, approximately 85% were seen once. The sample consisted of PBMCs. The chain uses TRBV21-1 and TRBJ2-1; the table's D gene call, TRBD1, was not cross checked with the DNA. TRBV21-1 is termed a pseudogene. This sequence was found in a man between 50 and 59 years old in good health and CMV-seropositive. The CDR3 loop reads CAIRDRANEQFF. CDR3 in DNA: TGTGCCATCCGGGACAGGGCAAATGAGCAGTTCTTC.